This entry concerns a single T cell receptor beta chain. Its cognate antigen is unknown. The entry originates in a study of radiotherapy plus CTLA-4 blockade in lung cancer. As for the study in general: Overall, 15% to 20% of patients showed an objective response, while approximately 28% attained disease control.

Study findings and constraints: Interferon-beta, together with early blood T cell clone dynamics, reportedly best predicted response. Radiotherapy was combined with ipilimumab, and tumor-derived TCR clones then expanded in blood.

With ipilimumab providing CTLA-4 blockade, focal radiation was administered to patients who had chemo-refractory metastatic non-small-cell lung cancer. Data came from immunoSEQ multiplex PCR; TCRdb stores just in-frame clones and leaves some out. The sample includes fewer than 140,000 clones, 70% to 90% of them seen just once. This CDR3 spans 18 amino acids. The V gene's germline CDR1 is KGHSY and CDR2 FQNENV. J gave up 2 bases and V 2 bases, and 11 bases lay outside the gene matches. The input for sequencing was peripheral blood, taken from a patient treated with radiotherapy plus ipilimumab. J is TRBJ2-3 and V is TRBV16, with 9 bases matching TRBD2. The source of this sequence is a human donor with non-small cell lung cancer that progressed on radiotherapy plus ipilimumab. Some clones in this sample may be carry-over from other donors' samples. CDR3: CASSQIQGTSPYTDTQYF. The CDR3 DNA is TGTGCCAGCAGCCAAATCCAGGGGACTAGCCCGTACACAGATACGCAGTATTTT.